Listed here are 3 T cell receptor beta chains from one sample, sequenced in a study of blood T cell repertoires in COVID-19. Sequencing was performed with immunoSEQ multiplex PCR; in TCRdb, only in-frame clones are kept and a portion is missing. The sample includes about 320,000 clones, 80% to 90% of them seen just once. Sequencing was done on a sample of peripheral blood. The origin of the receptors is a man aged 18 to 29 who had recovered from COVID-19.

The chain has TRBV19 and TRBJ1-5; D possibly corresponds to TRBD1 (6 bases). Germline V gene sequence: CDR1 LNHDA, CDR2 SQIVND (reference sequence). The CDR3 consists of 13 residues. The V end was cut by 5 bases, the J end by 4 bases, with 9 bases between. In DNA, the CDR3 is TGTGCCAGTAGTCCCCAGGGGAATCAGCCCCAGCATTTT. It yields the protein CASSPQGNQPQHF.

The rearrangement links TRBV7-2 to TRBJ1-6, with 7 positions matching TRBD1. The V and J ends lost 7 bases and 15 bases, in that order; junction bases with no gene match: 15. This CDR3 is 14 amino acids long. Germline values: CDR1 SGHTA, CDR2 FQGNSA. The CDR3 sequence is CASTSDRTKFGLHF. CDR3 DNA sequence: TGTGCCAGCACCTCGGACAGGACAAAATTCGGCCTCCACTTT. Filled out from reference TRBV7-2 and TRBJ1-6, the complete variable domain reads GAGVSQSPSNKVTEKGKDVELRCDPISGHTALYWYRQSLGQGLEFLIYFQGNSAPDKSGLPSDRFSAERTGGSVSTLTIQRTQQEDSAVYLCASTSDRTKFGLHFGNGTRLTVT.

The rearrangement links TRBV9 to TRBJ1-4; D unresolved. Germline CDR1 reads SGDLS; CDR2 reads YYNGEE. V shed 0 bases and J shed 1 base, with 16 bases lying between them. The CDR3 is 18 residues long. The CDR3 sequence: CASSVGGGSLGTNEKLFF. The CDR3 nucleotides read TGTGCCAGCAGCGTAGGAGGAGGGTCGCTTGGAACTAATGAAAAACTGTTTTTT.